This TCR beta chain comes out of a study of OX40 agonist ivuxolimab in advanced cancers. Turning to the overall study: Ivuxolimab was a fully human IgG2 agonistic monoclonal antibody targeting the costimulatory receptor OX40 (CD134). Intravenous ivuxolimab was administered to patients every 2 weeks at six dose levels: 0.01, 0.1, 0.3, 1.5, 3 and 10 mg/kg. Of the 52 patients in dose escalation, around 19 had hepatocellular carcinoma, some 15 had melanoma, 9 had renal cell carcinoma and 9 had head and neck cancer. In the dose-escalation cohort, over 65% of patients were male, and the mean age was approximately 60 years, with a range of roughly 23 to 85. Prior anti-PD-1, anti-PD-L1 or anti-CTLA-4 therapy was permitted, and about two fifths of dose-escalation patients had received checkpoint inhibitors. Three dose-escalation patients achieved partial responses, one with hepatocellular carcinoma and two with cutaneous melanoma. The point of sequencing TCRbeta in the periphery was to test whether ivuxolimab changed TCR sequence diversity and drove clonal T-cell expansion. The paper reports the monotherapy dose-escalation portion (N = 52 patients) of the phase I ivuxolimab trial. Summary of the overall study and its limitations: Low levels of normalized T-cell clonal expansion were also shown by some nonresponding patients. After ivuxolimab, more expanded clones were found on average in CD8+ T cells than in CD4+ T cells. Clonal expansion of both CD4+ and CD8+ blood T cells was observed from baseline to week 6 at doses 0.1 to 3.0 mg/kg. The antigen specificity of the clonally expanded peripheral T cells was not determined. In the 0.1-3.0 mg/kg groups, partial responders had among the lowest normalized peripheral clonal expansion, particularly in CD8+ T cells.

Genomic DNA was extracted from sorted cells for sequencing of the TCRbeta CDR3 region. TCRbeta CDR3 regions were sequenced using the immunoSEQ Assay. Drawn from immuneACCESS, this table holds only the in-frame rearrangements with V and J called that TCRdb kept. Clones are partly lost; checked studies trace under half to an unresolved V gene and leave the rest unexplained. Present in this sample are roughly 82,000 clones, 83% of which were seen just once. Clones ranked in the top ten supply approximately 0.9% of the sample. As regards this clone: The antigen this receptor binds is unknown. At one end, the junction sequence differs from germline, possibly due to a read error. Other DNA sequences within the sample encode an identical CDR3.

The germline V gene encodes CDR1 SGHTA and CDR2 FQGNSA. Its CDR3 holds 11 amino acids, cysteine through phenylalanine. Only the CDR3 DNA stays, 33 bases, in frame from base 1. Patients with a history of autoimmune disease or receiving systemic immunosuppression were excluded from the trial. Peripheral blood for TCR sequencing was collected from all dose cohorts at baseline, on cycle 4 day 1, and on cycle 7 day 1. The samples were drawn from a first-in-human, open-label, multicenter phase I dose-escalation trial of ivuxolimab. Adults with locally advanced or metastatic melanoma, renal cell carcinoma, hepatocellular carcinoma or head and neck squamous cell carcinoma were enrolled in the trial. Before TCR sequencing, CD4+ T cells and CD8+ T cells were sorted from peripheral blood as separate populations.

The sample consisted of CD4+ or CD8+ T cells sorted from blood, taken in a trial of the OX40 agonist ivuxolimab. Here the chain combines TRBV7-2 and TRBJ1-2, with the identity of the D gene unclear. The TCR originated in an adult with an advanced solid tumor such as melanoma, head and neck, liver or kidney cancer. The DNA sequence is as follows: TGCGCCAGCAGCCCCAGTTTTGGCTACACCTTC. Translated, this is CASSPSFGYTF.